The rows below give T cell receptor beta chains drawn from one sample of a study of shared clonotypes between healthy human individuals. Generated by immunoSEQ multiplex PCR, the TCRdb table keeps only in-frame clones and is missing some. The data contain some 1,900,000 clones, roughly 95% of them singletons. The source material was naive CD8+ T cells sorted from blood. Receptors originate from a man younger than 30 in good health. Each CDR3 is given with its conserved first and last residue. D genes are given only for firm matches. Where a row states a size, it is once, few, many or the class of an expanded clone; other rows omit it.

DNA	CDR3	V	J	length	D	size
TGTGCCAGCAGGTTACAGGGGAGCAATCAGCCCCAGCATTTT	CASRLQGSNQPQHF	TRBV27	TRBJ1-5	14	TRBD1	.
TGTGCCTGGACCCCGTTAGGAGGGGGTCAGCCCCAGCATTTT	CAWTPLGGGQPQHF	TRBV30	TRBJ1-5	14	.	once
TGTGCCAGCAGCTTAGGCGGAAGAGGCCCCACAGATACGCAGTATTTT	CASSLGGRGPTDTQYF	TRBV13	TRBJ2-3	16	.	.
TGTGCCAGCTCACCCCCTTCGGAGTACTACGAGCAGTACTTC	CASSPPSEYYEQYF	TRBV18	TRBJ2-7	14	.	.
TGTGCCAGCAGCCCGACGCAGGGGCTAGCCAATGAGCAGTTCTTC	CASSPTQGLANEQFF	TRBV9	TRBJ2-1	15	.	.
TGTGCCAGCAGTTTGGGATTCACAGATACGCAGTATTTT	CASSLGFTDTQYF	TRBV28	TRBJ2-3	13	.	.
TGTGCCAGCAGTGAAAAGGACAGGGGCACCGGGGAGCTGTTTTTT	CASSEKDRGTGELFF	TRBV2	TRBJ2-2	15	TRBD1	.
TGTGCCAGCAGCCCCCAACACACCGGGGAGCTGTTTTTT	CASSPQHTGELFF	TRBV7-9	TRBJ2-2	13	.	.
TGTGCCAGCAGCTCAGGACAGACAGGGATGAGCACAGATACGCAGTATTTT	CASSSGQTGMSTDTQYF	TRBV7-3	TRBJ2-3	17	TRBD1	.
TGTGCCAGCAGTTTAACGCGGGAGAATGAGTACAATGAGCAGTTCTTC	CASSLTRENEYNEQFF	TRBV27	TRBJ2-1	16	TRBD2	once
TGTGCCAGCAGCTTGAAGGGCTTCTACGAGCAGTACTTC	CASSLKGFYEQYF	TRBV5-6	TRBJ2-7	13	.	once
TGTGCCTGGAGTAAATGGGACGGGATGAACACTGAAGCTTTCTTT	CAWSKWDGMNTEAFF	TRBV30	TRBJ1-1	15	.	once
TGTGCCTGGGCGACACAGGGACTTCAAGAGACCCAGTACTTC	CAWATQGLQETQYF	TRBV30	TRBJ2-5	14	.	.
TGTGCCAGCAGTGCCTGGACGGTGAATGGGGCTAATGAAAAACTGTTTTTT	CASSAWTVNGANEKLFF	TRBV6-1	TRBJ1-4	17	.	.
TGTGCCAGCAGCTTGGGACTAGCGGGGAACACCGGGGAGCTGTTTTTT	CASSLGLAGNTGELFF	TRBV7-9	TRBJ2-2	16	TRBD2	once
TGCGCCAGCAGCCACGCAGGGGGATATTCACCCCTCCACTTT	CASSHAGGYSPLHF	TRBV4-1	TRBJ1-6	14	TRBD1	.
TGTGCCTGGAGTGTTGACGGTCCTTTCGAGCAGTACTTC	CAWSVDGPFEQYF	TRBV30	TRBJ2-7	13	.	once
TGTGCCAGCAGCTTAGTGGGGGGCGAAGAATGGGAGACCCAGTACTTC	CASSLVGGEEWETQYF	TRBV7-3	TRBJ2-5	16	.	.
TGTGCCAGTAGTACCCGGACTAGCGGAGGAAGCACAGATACGCAGTATTTT	CASSTRTSGGSTDTQYF	TRBV19	TRBJ2-3	17	TRBD2	.
TGTGCCTGGAGTCGTCTGACGGGAGGAACAGATACGCAGTATTTT	CAWSRLTGGTDTQYF	TRBV30	TRBJ2-3	15	TRBD2	.
TGTGCCAGCAACCCTGGGACAGGAGTAATCTATGGCTACACCTTC	CASNPGTGVIYGYTF	TRBV5-6	TRBJ1-2	15	TRBD1	.
TGTGCCAGCAGCTCAGTTCCCCTTGGCACTGAAGCTTTCTTT	CASSSVPLGTEAFF	TRBV6-5	TRBJ1-1	14	.	once
TGTGCCAGCAGCTTAGGTGGGGATACGCAGTATTTT	CASSLGGDTQYF	TRBV5-4	TRBJ2-3	12	.	.
TGTGCCAGCAGCTTCCCGGGTTTGGATAGCACAGATACGCAGTATTTT	CASSFPGLDSTDTQYF	TRBV7-9	TRBJ2-3	16	.	.
TGTGCCAGTAGTATAGGGGGCGCGGGGGAGCAGTACTTC	CASSIGGAGEQYF	TRBV19	TRBJ2-7	13	.	.
TGCGCCAGCAGCCAAGAGTCCACAGAGGCTGAAGCTTTCTTT	CASSQESTEAEAFF	TRBV4-3	TRBJ1-1	14	.	.
TGTGCCAGCAGCTTAGTGTTGGGGGACGTTAATCAGCCCCAGCATTTT	CASSLVLGDVNQPQHF	TRBV7-8	TRBJ1-5	16	.	.
TGTGCCAGCAGCTGGGGAGGAGGCAATGAGCAGTTCTTC	CASSWGGGNEQFF	TRBV5-4	TRBJ2-1	13	.	.